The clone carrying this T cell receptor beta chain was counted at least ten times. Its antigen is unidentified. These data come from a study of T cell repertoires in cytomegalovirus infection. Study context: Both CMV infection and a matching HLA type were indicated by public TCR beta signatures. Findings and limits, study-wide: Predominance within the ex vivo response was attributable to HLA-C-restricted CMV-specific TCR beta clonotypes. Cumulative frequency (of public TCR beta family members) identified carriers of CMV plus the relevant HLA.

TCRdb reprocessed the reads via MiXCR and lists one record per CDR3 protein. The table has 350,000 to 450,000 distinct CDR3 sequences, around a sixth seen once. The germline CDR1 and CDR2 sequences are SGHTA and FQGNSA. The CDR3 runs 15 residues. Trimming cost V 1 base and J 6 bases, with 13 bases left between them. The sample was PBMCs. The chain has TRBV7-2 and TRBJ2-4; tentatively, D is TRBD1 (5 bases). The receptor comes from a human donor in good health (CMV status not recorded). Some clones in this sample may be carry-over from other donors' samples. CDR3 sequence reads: CASSLGGAMGNIQYF. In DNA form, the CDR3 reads TGTGCCAGCAGCTTAGGTGGGGCCATGGGAAACATTCAGTACTTC.